Reported below is one T cell receptor (beta chain). The specificity of this receptor is unknown. One base away there is no much larger clone; base qualities are not given. The CDR3, from cysteine to phenylalanine, totals 14 residues. Of the read, only the CDR3 DNA is kept; its 42 bases are in frame from base 1. CDR1 and CDR2 were assigned from the germline V gene as MNHNS and SASEGT. A patient counted as having stable Graves' hyperthyroidism if no progression to ophthalmopathy occurred over 18 months of follow-up. Hyperthyroidism patients were aged 18 to 65 years and newly diagnosed, with disease duration of less than 2 months. Patients with uncontrolled infections, other autoimmune diseases, pregnancy or lactation were excluded. Diagnoses were based on clinical symptoms, serum thyroxine and TRAb, thyroid ultrasound and orbital computed tomography. Ficoll-Paque density gradient centrifugation was used to isolate PBMCs from around 10 ml of fresh peripheral blood. Total RNA was extracted using Trizol reagent, and RNA quality was assessed on an Agilent 2100 Bioanalyzer.

These data belong to a study of T cells in Graves' hyperthyroidism and ophthalmopathy (dated by TCRdb to between 2018 and 2020). Study-level background: Peripheral blood samples were taken at the time of initial diagnosis, prior to any treatment. Prospective prediction of ophthalmopathy was tested in an independent validation cohort consisting of roughly 20 hyperthyroidism patients and approximately 16 patients who later progressed to ophthalmopathy. The study also compared thyroid tissue and blood T-cell repertoires from more than 5 Graves' hyperthyroidism patients. The approximately 90 discovery patients were divided at random into training and test sets in a 7:3 ratio. According to the paper, TCR Vbeta CDR3 sequencing was carried out on approximately 140 peripheral blood samples, which came from 40 to 45 ophthalmopathy, under 80 hyperthyroidism and about 17 progressor patients. A discovery cohort of about 96 patients, roughly 40 with Graves' ophthalmopathy and 57 with stable Graves' hyperthyroidism, was used to find distinguishing TCR V-J signatures. After blood sampling, hyperthyroidism patients were treated with methimazole at a starting dose of 30 mg daily, and ophthalmopathy patients were treated with high-dose intravenous methylprednisolone.

Amplification of TCR beta CDR3 regions was carried out from RNA transcripts. A first-round RT-PCR of the TCR CDR3 used the HTBI primer set with the Qiagen OneStep RT-PCR kit. Libraries were constructed in a second round of multiplex PCR, after which size selection and purification were carried out. The libraries were sequenced on an Illumina HiSeq2000 using paired-end 100 bp reads. Per the original workflow: SOAPnuke was used to process the raw data, throwing out any read that contained adapters or uncalled bases, had a mean Phred below 15, or lacked an exact constant-primer or identifier match. COPE v1.2.5 was used to merge high-quality paired reads, and clonotypes were defined as unique nucleotide sequences. Clonotypes were aligned to IMGT TRBV, TRBD and TRBJ reference segments using MiTCR v1.1. Only V-J combinations with frequency above 0.0001, covering 99.2% of repertoires, were analysed. A TCS score was defined as the ratio of F50 (clonal expansion) to E x V (chaos), with BLOSUM62-based TCRdist applied between CDR3 peptides within each V-J. Welch's t-statistics and random forest reduced around 520 V-J features to some 14, which were used in a naive Bayes classifier (R e1071). Through fastp at Q25 and MiXCR, TCRdb rebuilt clones from the public reads, retaining in-frame beta chains. Identical CDR3 proteins give one entry, which carries the most common genes and DNA. TCRdb's processing, not the authors' own work, is the source of the V and J calls. The sample contains about 400,000 distinct CDR3 sequences, under 15% of them found a single time. 32% of the sample belongs to the ten largest clones.

Overall study results and their limits: During validation, the model predicted progression to ophthalmopathy a median of about 6.3 months ahead of onset, with more than 55% sensitivity and 72.22% specificity. A 13 V-J signature model separated ophthalmopathy from stable hyperthyroidism, with over 85% sensitivity and 81% to 83% specificity in cross-validation and 80%/75% in testing. Most expanded thyroid clonotypes (frequency above 0.001) were also detected in blood, a finding suggesting that blood repertoires may reflect thyroid immune responses. No statistical method was used to set the sample size in advance, and investigators knew the group allocation.

This receptor was taken from a woman aged 25 to 39 with Graves' hyperthyroidism. The sample consisted of blood. The chain joins TRBV6-1 to TRBJ1-4, with no reliable assignment of the D segment. The nucleotides are TGTGCGCCTCTCCCACGGGAAACTAATGAAAAACTGTTTTTT. This sequence encodes CAPLPRETNEKLFF.